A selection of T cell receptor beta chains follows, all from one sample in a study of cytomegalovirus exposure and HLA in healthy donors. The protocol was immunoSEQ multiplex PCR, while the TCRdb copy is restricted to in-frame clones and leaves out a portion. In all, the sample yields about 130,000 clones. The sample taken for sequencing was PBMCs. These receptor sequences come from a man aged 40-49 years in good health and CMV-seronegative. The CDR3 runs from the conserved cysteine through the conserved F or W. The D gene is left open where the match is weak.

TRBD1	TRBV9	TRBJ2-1	TGTGCCAGCAGCGCCGCCCGGGTCGACAGGGGTCGGTACAATGAGCAGTTCTTC	CASSAARVDRGRYNEQFF
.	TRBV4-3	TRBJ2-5	TGCGCCAGCAGCCAAGAAGGAACGGGATGGGGAGAGACCCAGTACTTC	CASSQEGTGWGETQYF
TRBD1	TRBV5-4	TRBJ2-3	TGTGCCAGCAGCACCTGGGACAGGGACGATACGCAGTATTTT	CASSTWDRDDTQYF
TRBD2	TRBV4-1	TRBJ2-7	TGCGCCAGCAGCCAATTTAGCGGGGGCTACGAGCAGTACTTC	CASSQFSGGYEQYF
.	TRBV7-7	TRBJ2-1	TGTGCTAGCAGCCCAGGACTGCCCCCCTACAATGAGCAGTTCTTC	CASSPGLPPYNEQFF
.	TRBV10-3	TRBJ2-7	TGTGCCATGGGGTCGGGAATCTACGAGCAGTACTTC	CAMGSGIYEQYF
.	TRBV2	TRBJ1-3	TGTGCCAGCAGCGCCTGGACAGCTGGAAACACCATATATTTT	CASSAWTAGNTIYF
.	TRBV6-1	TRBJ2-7	TGTGCCAGCAGTGAATTATGGCGGCACTACGAGCAGTACTTC	CASSELWRHYEQYF
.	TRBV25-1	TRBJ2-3	TGTGCCAGCAGTGAATCTTTCGGGAGTCGTACCGATACGCAGTATTTT	CASSESFGSRTDTQYF
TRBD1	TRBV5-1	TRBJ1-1	TGCGCCAGCAGCTATACAGGACAGGGGCACACTGAAGCTTTCTTT	CASSYTGQGHTEAFF
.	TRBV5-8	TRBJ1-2	TGTGCCAGCAGCTCCCCCGGACGCCGGGGGTACTATGGCTACACCTTC	CASSSPGRRGYYGYTF
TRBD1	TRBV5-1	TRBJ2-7	TGCGCCAGCAGCCTCCAGGACAGGTCCTACGAGCAGTACTTC	CASSLQDRSYEQYF
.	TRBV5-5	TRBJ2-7	TGTGCCAGCAGCTCCTCTCCCGACAGGCCCCCCTACGAGCAGTACTTC	CASSSSPDRPPYEQYF
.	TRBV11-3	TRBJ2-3	TGTGCCAGCAGCCAGACCGGGATCACAGATACGCAGTATTTT	CASSQTGITDTQYF
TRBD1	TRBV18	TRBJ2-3	TGTGCCAGCTCACCACCCGCGACAGGGGGGACAGATACGCAGTATTTT	CASSPPATGGTDTQYF
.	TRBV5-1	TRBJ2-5	TGCGCCAGCAGCTTTCTAAGTCAAGAGACCCAGTACTTC	CASSFLSQETQYF
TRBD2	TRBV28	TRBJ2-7	TGTGCCAGCAGTGCCCCAGCGGGGGCCGGGGAGCAGTACTTC	CASSAPAGAGEQYF
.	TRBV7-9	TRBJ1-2	TGTGCCAGCAGTTTAACACAGTCCGGCGGGACTTTAGGCTACACCTTC	CASSLTQSGGTLGYTF
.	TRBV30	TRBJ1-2	TGTGCCTGGAGTGAAGGAACAGGGATAGGGTATGGCTACACCTTC	CAWSEGTGIGYGYTF
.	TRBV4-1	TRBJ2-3	TGCGCCAGCAGCCAAGAACCTGGCGGGGGCACAGATACGCAGTATTTT	CASSQEPGGGTDTQYF
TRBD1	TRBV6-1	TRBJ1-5	TGTGCCAGCAGTGACAACAGGGGCTTCAATCAGCCCCAGCATTTT	CASSDNRGFNQPQHF
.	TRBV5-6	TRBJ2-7	TGTGCCAGCAGCCGTGACACCAGCTACGAGCAGTACTTC	CASSRDTSYEQYF
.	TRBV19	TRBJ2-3	TGTGCCAGTAGTATAGTTGGGGGGTACACAGATACGCAGTATTTT	CASSIVGGYTDTQYF
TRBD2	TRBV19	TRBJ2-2	TGTGCCAGTAGTATAATAGCGGGATTGGGGGGCACCGGGGAGCTGTTTTTT	CASSIIAGLGGTGELFF
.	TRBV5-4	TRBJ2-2	TGTGCCAGCAGCCCGTTCCGGAGGGCCGCCGGGGAGCTGTTTTTT	CASSPFRRAAGELFF
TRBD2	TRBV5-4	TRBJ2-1	TGTGCCAGCAGCTTGGGAGGGAGGGCCTACAATGAGCAGTTCTTC	CASSLGGRAYNEQFF
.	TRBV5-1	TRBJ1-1	TGCGCCAGCAGCTTGGGGGCGAAGAACACTGAAGCTTTCTTT	CASSLGAKNTEAFF
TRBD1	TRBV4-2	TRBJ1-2	TGTGCCAGCAGCCAGGCCGGACAGGCAGCTAACTATGGCTACACCTTC	CASSQAGQAANYGYTF
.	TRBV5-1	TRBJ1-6	TGCGCCAGCGGCCTTGGCAGGGACTCCTATAATTCACCCCTCCACTTT	CASGLGRDSYNSPLHF
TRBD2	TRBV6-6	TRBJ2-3	TGTGCCAGCGGACTAGCGGGACCCACAGATACGCAGTATTTT	CASGLAGPTDTQYF
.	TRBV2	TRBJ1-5	TGTGCCAGCGGAGGTCAGCCCCAGCATTTT	CASGGQPQHF
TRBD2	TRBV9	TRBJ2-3	TGTGCCAGCAGCGGACCGTTGCTGGGAGGGGTGGGAGATACGCAGTATTTT	CASSGPLLGGVGDTQYF
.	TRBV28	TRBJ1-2	TGTGCCAGCAGTTTATGGCAGGGAACAGGGGGCTACACCTTC	CASSLWQGTGGYTF
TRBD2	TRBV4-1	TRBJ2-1	TGCGCCAGCAGCCAGGGAGGGCTAGGAGCGTCGCATGAGCAGTTCTTC	CASSQGGLGASHEQFF
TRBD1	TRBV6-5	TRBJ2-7	TGTGCCAGCAGTTATGGGACAGGGGGATACGAGCAGTACTTC	CASSYGTGGYEQYF
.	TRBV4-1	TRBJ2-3	TGCGCCAGCAGCCAAGCAACACCGCCTAGCACAGATACGCAGTATTTT	CASSQATPPSTDTQYF
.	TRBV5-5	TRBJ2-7	TGTGCCAGCAGCCACGAGGGCAACTACGAGCAGTACTTC	CASSHEGNYEQYF
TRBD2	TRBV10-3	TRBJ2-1	TGTGCCATCAGTGACACTAGCGGGAGGGTCGATGAGCAGTTCTTC	CAISDTSGRVDEQFF
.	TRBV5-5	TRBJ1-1	TGTGCCAGCAGCCCCCCGAGGAACACTGAAGCTTTCTTT	CASSPPRNTEAFF
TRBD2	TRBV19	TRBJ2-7	TGTGCCAGTAGTACCGTAGCGGGAGGCTACGAGCAGTACTTC	CASSTVAGGYEQYF
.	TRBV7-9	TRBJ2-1	TGTGCCAGCAGCCAAAGTGCCAGCTACAATGAGCAGTTCTTC	CASSQSASYNEQFF
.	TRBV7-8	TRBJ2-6	TGTGCCAGCAGCTTAGACAGGGAGTTGACTTTC	CASSLDRELTF
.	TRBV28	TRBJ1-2	TGTGCCAGCAGTACCCCGAGGGCCTATGGCTACACCTTC	CASSTPRAYGYTF
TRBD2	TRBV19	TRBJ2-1	TGTGCCAGTAGTATAGTCGGGACGGCGGCGGGGGGGCAGTTCTTC	CASSIVGTAAGGQFF
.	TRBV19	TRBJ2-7	TGTGCCAGTAGTATCGAGTACTTC	CASSIEYF
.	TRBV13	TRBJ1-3	TGTGCCAGCAGCTTCTTAGGGGAGGATCCTGGAAACACCATATATTTT	CASSFLGEDPGNTIYF
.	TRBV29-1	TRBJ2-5	TGCAGCGTTGGGACAAGCCGTGGAGAGACCCAGTACTTC	CSVGTSRGETQYF
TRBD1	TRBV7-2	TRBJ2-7	TGTGCCAGCAGCCTAGCGAGGGGACAGGGGACACACGAGCAGTACTTC	CASSLARGQGTHEQYF
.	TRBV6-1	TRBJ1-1	TGTGCCAGCAGTGACCACGGACAGCCTAAGTACACTGAAGCTTTCTTT	CASSDHGQPKYTEAFF
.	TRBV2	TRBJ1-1	TGTGCCAGCAATTACAGGGAAAACACTGAAGCTTTCTTT	CASNYRENTEAFF
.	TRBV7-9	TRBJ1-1	TGTGCCAGCAGCTTCGGACAGAGCATGAACACTGAAGCTTTCTTT	CASSFGQSMNTEAFF
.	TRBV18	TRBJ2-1	TGTGCCAGCTCACGACTAGGACCTTCCTACAATGAGCAGTTCTTC	CASSRLGPSYNEQFF
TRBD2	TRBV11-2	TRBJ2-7	TGTGCCAGCAGTAAACTAGCGGGAGGGCTAGAGCAGTACTTC	CASSKLAGGLEQYF
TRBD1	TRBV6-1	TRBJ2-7	TGTGCCAGCAGTGGCTCGGACAGGTTCTCCTACGAGCAGTACTTC	CASSGSDRFSYEQYF
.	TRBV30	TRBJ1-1	TGTGCCTGGAGTCGGCGGATAAACACTGAAGCTTTCTTT	CAWSRRINTEAFF